One sample yielded the 29 T cell receptor beta chains listed below, sequenced in a study of blood T cell repertoires in COVID-19. The protocol was immunoSEQ multiplex PCR, while the TCRdb copy is restricted to in-frame clones and leaves out a portion. The sample carries 140,000 or so clones, about 87% recorded once. Material: peripheral blood. The receptors derive from a human donor in a cohort sampled during active COVID-19.

J is TRBJ1-3 and V is TRBV5-6; D not certain. Germline V gene sequence: CDR1 SGHDT, CDR2 YYEEEE. Between the trimmed V and J ends, which lost 1 base and 6 bases, there was a span of 8 bases. The CDR3 contains 13 residues. Here the CDR3 reads CASSLSRANTIYF. DNA for the CDR3: TGTGCCAGCAGCTTGAGCCGTGCAAACACCATATATTTT.

V is TRBV25-1 and J is TRBJ2-1; 7 bases fit TRBD1. In germline, CDR1 is MGHDK, CDR2 SYGVNS. Germline trimming cut 9 bases from V and 8 bases from J; bases unmatched to any gene: 4. The CDR3 extends over 11 amino acids. As DNA, the CDR3 is TGTGCCAGTCGACAGGGATATGAGCAGTTCTTC. Translated: CASRQGYEQFF.

The chain uses TRBV5-1 and TRBJ2-1; TRBD2 matches 13 bases. Trimming took 0 bases from V and 0 from J; bases not matched to a gene: 6. Germline CDR1 and CDR2: SGHRS and YFSETQ. CDR3 length: 19 amino acids. As DNA, the CDR3 is TGCGCCAGCAGCTTGGTAGGCGGGACTAGCGGGGTCTCCTACAATGAGCAGTTCTTC. This sequence encodes CASSLVGGTSGVSYNEQFF.

The genes are TRBV12-3 or TRBV12-4 and TRBJ1-5; D remains ambiguous. This CDR3 is 12 amino acids long. V was clipped by 6 bases and J by 7 bases, with 10 bases between them. CDR3 in DNA: TGTGCCAGCAGCCTCGTCGGGCAGCCCCAGCATTTT. Its protein product is CASSLVGQPQHF.

The rearrangement joins TRBV5-8 to TRBJ2-1; 7 nucleotides match TRBD1. The CDR3 runs 12 residues. Looked up from germline, CDR1 is SGHTS and CDR2 is YDEGEE. Trimming removed 0 bases from V and 15 bases from J; junction bases left unmatched: 6. The CDR3 protein is CASSLGRDRGFF. CDR3 bases: TGTGCCAGCAGCTTGGGCCGGGACAGAGGGTTCTTC. The entire variable domain, with the rest obtained from reference TRBV5-8 and TRBJ2-1, is as follows: EAGVTQSPTHLIKTRGQQATLRCSPISGHTSVYWYQQALGLGLQFLLWYDEGEERNRGNFPPRFSGRQFPNYSSELNVNALELEDSALYLCASSLGRDRGFFGPGTRLTVL.

The chain combines TRBV6-5 with TRBJ2-3; TRBD1 agrees at 8 bases. Germline trimming cut 6 bases from V and 0 bases from J; bases unmatched to any gene: 5. The CDR3 loop spans 15 amino acids. Per the germline V gene, CDR1 is MNHEY and CDR2 is SVGAGI. CDR3 residues: CASRTPGGSTDTQYF. The CDR3 DNA reads TGTGCCAGCAGGACCCCAGGGGGCAGCACAGATACGCAGTATTTT.

Written as DNA, the CDR3 is TGTGCCAGCAGCTTAACTAGCGGGGGGGCCCAAGAGACCCAGTACTTC. Translation: CASSLTSGGAQETQYF. The chain carries TRBV7-3 and TRBJ2-5, with 11 bases matching TRBD2. Trimming cost V 0 bases and J 1 base; bases outside gene matches: 1. CDR1 SGHTA and CDR2 FQGTGA come from the germline V gene. CDR3 size: 16 residues. Filled out from reference TRBV7-3 and TRBJ2-5, the complete variable domain reads GAGVSQTPSNKVTEKGKYVELRCDPISGHTALYWYRQSLGQGPEFLIYFQGTGAADDSGLPNDRFFAVRPEGSVSTLKIQRTERGDSAVYLCASSLTSGGAQETQYFGPGTRLLVL.

J is TRBJ2-3 and V is TRBV3-1 (or the pseudogene TRBV3-2); 11 bases fit TRBD2. Germline-derived CDR1 and CDR2 are LGHDT and YNNKEL (reference sequence). J was trimmed by 0 bases and V by 1 base; bases with no gene match: 3. The CDR3 totals 17 residues. CDR3: CASSQGRTSGSTDTQYF. In nucleotides, the CDR3 is TGTGCCAGCAGCCAAGGCCGGACTAGCGGGAGCACAGATACGCAGTATTTT.

The V call is TRBV5-5, the J call TRBJ2-5; 8 bases align to TRBD1. Looked up from germline, CDR1 is SGHKS and CDR2 is YYEKEE (reference sequence). The V segment lost 1 base and the J segment 5 bases; nucleotides outside the gene matches: 4. The CDR3 runs to 14 residues. The chain's CDR3 is CASSLWTGRETQYF. The DNA for the CDR3 is TGTGCCAGCAGCTTGTGGACAGGGAGGGAGACCCAGTACTTC.

The CDR3, as DNA: TGTGCCTCGAGCACAGGGAGAACTGAAGCTTTCTTT. It yields the protein CASSTGRTEAFF. The chain couples TRBV10-3 to TRBJ1-1, with D possibly matching TRBD1 (6 bases). The CDR3 length is 12 residues. From germline, CDR1 is ENHRY and CDR2 SYGVKD. The ends were cut back, 11 bases at V and 5 bases at J, with 15 bases in the middle.

The chain is built from TRBV27 and TRBJ2-7; TRBD2 matches 11 bases. This CDR3 spans 14 amino acids. V gave up 4 bases and J gave up 7 bases; unmatched junction bases: 6. CDR1 and CDR2 from the germline V gene are MNHEY and SMNVEV (reference sequence). The CDR3 sequence: CASSWLAGGGEQYF. For the CDR3, the DNA is TGTGCCAGCAGTTGGCTAGCGGGGGGAGGAGAGCAGTACTTC.

The chain couples TRBV4-1 to TRBJ2-2; D remains ambiguous. The V end lost 0 bases, the J end lost 2 bases, and 13 bases lay between the germline ends. The CDR3 is 17 residues long. Germline loops: CDR1 MGHRA, CDR2 YSYEKL. The CDR3 reads CASSQEFHSSNTGELFF. The CDR3 DNA reads as TGCGCCAGCAGCCAAGAGTTTCACAGCTCCAACACCGGGGAGCTGTTTTTT.

This chain uses TRBV28 with TRBJ1-1, with TRBD1 as a possible D gene (6 bases). Germline assignment: CDR1 MDHEN and CDR2 SYDVKM. V was pared by 7 bases and J by 0 bases, with 15 bases between. There are 15 residues in the CDR3. In DNA, the CDR3 is TGTGCCAGCATCGTCATGGGGGCCTTGAACACTGAAGCTTTCTTT. Amino acids: CASIVMGALNTEAFF.

This clone was observed once. The chain carries TRBV7-3 and TRBJ2-1; TRBD2 matches at 9 bases. CDR1 is SGHTA and CDR2 is FQGTGA in the germline V gene. V lost 4 bases and J lost 3; bases outside the gene matches: 4. The CDR3 totals 15 residues. Written as DNA, the CDR3 is TGTGCCAGCAGCTCGCGGACTAGCGACTACAATGAGCAGTTCTTC. Translated: CASSSRTSDYNEQFF.

The chain has TRBV19 and TRBJ2-7; 8 nucleotides line up with TRBD1. V dropped 4 bases and J dropped 2; count of bases not matched to a gene: 4. This CDR3 is built from 14 residues. Germline V gene lookup returns CDR1 LNHDA and CDR2 SQIVND (reference sequence). The CDR3 DNA sequence: TGTGCCAGTAGTAACCAGGGGGCTACCTACGAGCAGTACTTC. Translation gives CASSNQGATYEQYF.

The chain carries TRBV30 and TRBJ2-2; D is tentatively TRBD1 or TRBD2 (5 bases each). V lost 7 bases to trimming and J lost 2 bases, with 11 bases between them. In germline, CDR1 is GTSNPN, CDR2 SVGIG (reference sequence). The CDR3 runs to 13 residues. The CDR3 DNA is TGTGCCTCGGGACCCATCAACACCGGGGAGCTGTTTTTT. Its translation is CASGPINTGELFF.

The rearrangement joins TRBV5-4 to TRBJ1-2, with a weak D call TRBD1 (5 bases). The CDR3 sequence is 14 residues long. Germline V gene sequence: CDR1 SGHNT, CDR2 YYREEE (reference sequence). V was clipped by 4 bases and J by 3 bases, with 13 bases between them. The chain's CDR3 is CASSTDIRDYGYTF. CDR3 in DNA: TGTGCCAGCAGCACGGACATTCGGGACTATGGCTACACCTTC.

This clone was recorded once. V and J are TRBV27 and TRBJ1-2, with 9 nucleotides matching TRBD1. The germline CDR1 and CDR2 sequences are MNHEY and SMNVEV (reference sequence). The CDR3 runs 14 residues. Unmatched junction bases numbered 3, after V lost 3 bases and J lost 4 bases. The CDR3 bases are TGTGCCAGCAGTTTCGGGACAGGGATCTATGGCTACACCTTC. Translated: CASSFGTGIYGYTF.

The genes are TRBV2 and TRBJ1-2; a weak D match, TRBD1 (6 bases). V lost 8 bases, J lost 6 bases, and 16 bases lay in between. CDR1 is SNHLY and CDR2 is FYNNEI in the germline V gene. The CDR3 contains 13 residues. The CDR3 loop is CASLRQALNGYTF. The CDR3 nucleotides are TGTGCCAGCCTAAGACAGGCCCTTAATGGCTACACCTTC.

This clone was picked up a small number of times. The chain has TRBV10-3 and TRBJ1-1; D is ambiguous. In germline, CDR1 is ENHRY, CDR2 SYGVKD. The CDR3 runs 13 residues. The ends were cut back, 6 bases at V and 0 bases at J, with 8 bases in the middle. The chain's CDR3 is CAIRSQVNTEAFF. CDR3 nucleotide sequence: TGTGCCATCAGGAGCCAGGTGAACACTGAAGCTTTCTTT.

The rearrangement uses TRBV19 and TRBJ1-1, with TRBD1 as a possible D gene (5 bases). V lost 7 bases and J lost 1, with 10 bases in between. This CDR3 contains 13 residues. Germline V gene lookup returns CDR1 LNHDA and CDR2 SQIVND (reference sequence). In DNA form, the CDR3 reads TGTGCCAGTACGACAGACGAGAACACTGAAGCTTTCTTT. It is translated as CASTTDENTEAFF.

The chain carries TRBV9 and TRBJ2-1; TRBD1 might be the D (6 bases). This CDR3 has 13 residues. Germline loops: CDR1 SGDLS, CDR2 YYNGEE. The ends were cut back, 4 bases at V and 7 bases at J, with 12 bases in the middle. The CDR3 DNA reads as TGTGCCAGCAGCCCACTACAGGGAAATGAGCAGTTCTTC. Translated: CASSPLQGNEQFF.

This rearrangement joins TRBV7-2 to TRBJ2-1, with 13 bases aligning to TRBD2. This CDR3 has 18 residues. Looked up from germline, CDR1 is SGHTA and CDR2 is FQGNSA. V lost 5 bases to trimming and J lost 0 bases; unmatched junction nucleotides: 7. The chain's CDR3 is CASSPPGLAGYSYNEQFF. Here the CDR3 DNA reads TGTGCCAGCAGCCCTCCGGGACTAGCGGGATACTCCTACAATGAGCAGTTCTTC.

The J gene is TRBJ1-4, the V gene TRBV2; 9 bases are a match to TRBD1. V lost 5 bases and J lost 5; bases outside the gene matches: 3. The CDR3 contains 14 residues. Germline CDR1 is SNHLY and CDR2 is FYNNEI. This CDR3 is CASSRTGVNEKLFF. The CDR3, as DNA: TGTGCCAGCAGTCGGACAGGGGTGAATGAAAAACTGTTTTTT.

The rearrangement uses TRBV29-1 and TRBJ2-1, with 9 bases identical to TRBD1. The junction had 12 bases not matched to a gene; V was cut back by 6 bases and J by 9 bases. The CDR3 runs to 14 residues. Germline loops: CDR1 SQVTM, CDR2 ANQGSEA. The CDR3 loop reads CSVATYYRGREQFF. The CDR3 coding sequence is TGCAGCGTCGCCACGTACTACAGGGGGCGTGAGCAGTTCTTC.

The chain couples TRBV28 to TRBJ1-2; 9 bases are shared with TRBD1. Looked up from germline, CDR1 is MDHEN and CDR2 is SYDVKM. V dropped 4 bases and J dropped 1; count of bases not matched to a gene: 7. The CDR3 totals 16 residues. The CDR3, as DNA: TGTGCCAGCAGTTGGTTACAGGGGGCTTTTAACTATGGCTACACCTTC. Protein product: CASSWLQGAFNYGYTF.

V is TRBV2 and J is TRBJ2-5; D might be TRBD2 (7 bases). CDR1 is SNHLY, CDR2 FYNNEI, per germline. The CDR3 length is 16 residues. The V end was cut by 4 bases, the J end by 3 bases, with 18 bases between. Here the CDR3 reads CASSGYGGPTEETQYF. The CDR3 DNA follows: TGTGCCAGCAGTGGGTACGGGGGGCCAACGGAAGAGACCCAGTACTTC. Together with reference TRBV2 and TRBJ2-5, the CDR3 gives the full variable domain: EPEVTQTPSHQVTQMGQEVILRCVPISNHLYFYWYRQILGQKVEFLVSFYNNEISEKSEIFDDQFSVERPDGSNFTLKIRSTKLEDSAMYFCASSGYGGPTEETQYFGPGTRLLVL.

The chain carries TRBV14 and TRBJ2-7; the D gene is possibly TRBD2 (6 bases). This CDR3 contains 15 residues. Looked up from germline, CDR1 is SGHDN and CDR2 is FVKESK. The ends were cut back, 1 base at V and 0 bases at J, with 10 bases in the middle. DNA of the CDR3: TGTGCCAGCAGCCAAGGTCAGGGAGGCTCCTACGAGCAGTACTTC. Protein product: CASSQGQGGSYEQYF.

This clone was recorded many times. V usage is TRBV19 and J usage is TRBJ1-4, with D unresolved. CDR1 and CDR2 from the germline V gene are LNHDA and SQIVND (reference sequence). The CDR3 length is 13 residues. The germline V and J ends were trimmed by 4 bases and 8 bases, with 11 bases remaining between them. CDR3 in DNA: TGTGCCAGTAGTACGCGGGGTATGGAAAAACTGTTTTTT. Protein: CASSTRGMEKLFF.